The clone carrying this T cell receptor (beta chain) was detected ten times or more. Hyperthyroidism in the patients, aged 18 to 65, was newly diagnosed and under 2 months in duration. Uncontrolled infection, other autoimmune disease, pregnancy or lactation barred patients from enrollment. For the diagnoses, clinical symptoms, serum thyroxine and TRAb, thyroid ultrasound and orbital computed tomography were used. 10 ml of fresh peripheral blood supplied the PBMCs. These data originate in a study of T cells in Graves' hyperthyroidism and ophthalmopathy. The CDR3 totals 17 residues. Trimming pared 1 base from V and 0 bases from J, leaving 14 bases between. Germline V gene data show CDR1 as SGHAT and CDR2 as FQNNGV. Regions amplified from RNA transcripts were the TCR beta CDR3 regions. First-round RT-PCR with HTBI primers amplified the TCR CDR3 region. MiXCR was run by TCRdb on the multiplex PCR reads, yielding one entry per CDR3 protein. The data contain some 500,000 distinct CDR3 sequences, 13% to 15% of them seen just once; the ten biggest clones take up around 17%.

Sequenced material: blood. This TCR came from a woman under 30 with Graves' hyperthyroidism. V usage is TRBV11-2 and J usage is TRBJ2-3; D gene uncertain. The CDR3 bases are TGTGCCAGCAGCTTAGTTATATCGCGGATTAGCACAGATACGCAGTATTTT. Its translation is CASSLVISRISTDTQYF.